One sample yielded the 13 T cell receptor beta chains listed below, sequenced in a study of T-cell reconstitution after alpha-beta-depleted transplantation in children. The TCRbeta library incorporated unique molecular identifiers. MiXCR, run by TCRdb on the PCR reads, gives a single entry per CDR3 protein. The sample has 450,000 to 600,000 distinct CDR3 sequences, 15% to 20% seen once. The sample consisted of PBMCs from the stem cell graft donor, taken from the stem cell graft. All receptors derive from a human donor who donated a stem cell graft to a child with acute lymphoblastic leukemia.

In its sample, this clonotype was seen a few times. This chain links TRBV6-4 with TRBJ2-3; 10 positions agree with TRBD1. The V gene's germline CDR1 is MRHNA and CDR2 SNTAGT. V lost 6 bases to trimming and J lost 3 bases; unmatched junction nucleotides: 3. This CDR3 region has 14 residues. The DNA for the CDR3 is TGTGCCAGCAGCCAGGACAGGGGGACAGATACGCAGTATTTT. Amino acids: CASSQDRGTDTQYF.

The chain links TRBV29-1 to TRBJ1-2; 7 bases line up with TRBD1. This CDR3 contains 16 residues. Germline CDR1 SQVTM, CDR2 ANQGSEA. The ends lost 1 base at V and 1 base at J; junction bases unmatched: 9. DNA of the CDR3: TGCAGCGTTGAAGGGTCAGGGGGACCTTATAACTATGGCTACACCTTC. This codes for CSVEGSGGPYNYGYTF. The variable domain in full, completed from reference TRBV29-1 and TRBJ1-2, reads SAVISQKPSRDICQRGTSLTIQCQVDSQVTMMFWYRQQPGQSLTLIATANQGSEATYESGFVIDKFPISRPNLTFSTLTVSNMSPEDSSIYLCSVEGSGGPYNYGYTFGSGTRLTVV.

The chain has TRBV13 and TRBJ1-2; 8 bases fit TRBD1. Germline CDR1 PRHDT, CDR2 FYEKMQ (reference sequence). CDR3 size: 16 residues. J was trimmed by 7 bases and V by 4 bases; bases with no gene match: 14. Here the CDR3 reads CASSSPTGQAIGGYTF. The DNA of the CDR3 is TGTGCCAGCAGCTCCCCGACGGGACAGGCAATTGGTGGCTACACCTTC.

J is TRBJ2-7 and V is TRBV5-1; D is possibly TRBD1 (6 bases). This CDR3 has 13 amino acids. Germline CDR1 is SGHRS and CDR2 is YFSETQ. V shed 5 bases and J shed 5 bases, with 14 bases lying between them. DNA for the CDR3: TGCGCCAGCAGTCCTGACAGGAGCAACGAGCAGTACTTC. Protein sequence: CASSPDRSNEQYF.

In its sample, this clonotype was seen a few times. V is TRBV7-8 and J is TRBJ2-2; D possibly matches TRBD1 or TRBD2 (5 bases each). The germline V and J ends were trimmed by 0 bases and 2 bases, with 10 bases remaining between them. Germline CDR1 and CDR2: SGHVS and FQNEAQ. CDR3 length equals 16 residues. As DNA, the CDR3 is TGTGCCAGCAGCTTAGCTTATGGGGGAAACACCGGGGAGCTGTTTTTT. It codes for CASSLAYGGNTGELFF.

The V and J genes are TRBV7-2 and TRBJ2-7; D possibly corresponds to TRBD2 (6 bases). CDR1 and CDR2 from the germline V gene are SGHTA and FQGNSA. Trimming shortened V by 5 bases and J by 3 bases, and 14 bases separated the two germline ends. The CDR3 length is 14 residues. CDR3 coding DNA: TGTGCCAGCAGCCCAAGAACTAGCCGCTACGAGCAGTACTTC. Translated: CASSPRTSRYEQYF.

V gene TRBV29-1 combines with J gene TRBJ2-7; D could derive from TRBD1 or TRBD2 (5 bases each). From germline, CDR1 is SQVTM and CDR2 ANQGSEA. Trimming left V 1 base short and J 1 base short, with 8 bases between. This CDR3 region has 13 residues. CDR3 protein: CSVEGDGSYEQYF. CDR3 bases: TGCAGCGTTGAAGGGGACGGTTCCTACGAGCAGTACTTC.

This clonotype has only a few counts. The genes are TRBV21-1 and TRBJ1-1. TRBV21-1 is reported as a pseudogene. CDR3 length: 19 amino acids. The CDR3 DNA sequence: TGTGCCAGCAGCCCCCGAGGTTGCAGGGCCAATACCCGGAACACTGAAGCTTTCTTT. Protein: CASSPRGCRANTRNTEAFF.

Only a few counts were recorded for this clonotype. The CDR3 spells CASALATNEKLFF. The CDR3 DNA sequence: TGTGCCAGCGCACTCGCAACTAATGAAAAACTGTTTTTT. V gene TRBV3-1 combines with J gene TRBJ1-4; D is ambiguous. CDR3 length: 13 amino acids. Trimming shortened V by 8 bases and J by 0 bases, and 7 bases separated the two germline ends. CDR1 is LGHDT and CDR2 is YNNKEL in the germline V gene (reference sequence).

The chain recombines TRBV29-1 with TRBJ2-7; D is uncertain. The CDR3 contains 12 residues. The germline V gene has CDR1 SQVTM and CDR2 ANQGSEA. V shed 4 bases and J shed 3 bases, with 10 bases lying between them. The CDR3 protein is CSVGPYYYEQYF. For the CDR3, the DNA is TGCAGCGTTGGCCCGTATTACTACGAGCAGTACTTC.

The sample holds a few counts of this clonotype. The chain joins TRBV12-3 or TRBV12-4 to TRBJ2-7; a weak D match, TRBD2 (6 bases). Trimming pared 9 bases from V and 6 bases from J, leaving 30 bases between. The CDR3 totals 17 residues. CDR3: CASLDGLLGGVGSEQYF. The DNA for the CDR3 is TGTGCCAGTTTGGACGGGCTTTTGGGGGGAGTTGGAAGCGAGCAGTACTTC.

The rearrangement joins TRBV3-1 to TRBJ2-1; 9 bases are shared with TRBD2. The CDR3 covers 14 residues. Germline CDR1 LGHDT, CDR2 YNNKEL (reference sequence). Unmatched junction bases numbered 5, after V lost 1 base and J lost 10 bases. CDR3 DNA sequence: TGTGCCAGCAGCCAAGGGGCTAGCGGGATCGAGCAGTTCTTC. Translated: CASSQGASGIEQFF.

V and J are TRBV7-9 and TRBJ1-1; D might be TRBD1 (6 bases). Germline-derived CDR1 and CDR2 are SEHNR and FQNEAQ (reference sequence). This CDR3 spans 15 amino acids. With 7 bases removed from V and 2 bases from J, the gap between germline ends came to 17 bases. CDR3 sequence (DNA): TGTGCCAGCATGTTGGCAGGGGATCATAACACTGAAGCTTTCTTT. Its protein product is CASMLAGDHNTEAFF.